The rows below give T cell receptor beta chains drawn from one sample of a study of OX40 agonist ivuxolimab in advanced cancers. Data came from immunoSEQ multiplex PCR; TCRdb stores just in-frame clones and leaves some out. The sample includes 70,000 or so clones, around 91% of them seen just once. The sample here was CD4+ or CD8+ T cells sorted from blood, taken in a trial of the OX40 agonist ivuxolimab. The source of these receptors is an adult with an advanced solid tumor such as melanoma, head and neck, liver or kidney cancer. Both conserved end residues are part of each CDR3. The D gene is left open where the match is weak. The listing skips clone size in some rows; elsewhere it reads once, few, many or a size class.

13	.	TRBV6-1	.	TRBJ1-2	CASHQQANYGYTF	TGTGCCAGCCACCAACAGGCAAACTATGGCTACACCTTC
12	.	TRBV6-5	.	TRBJ2-5	CASISGDGAQYF	TGTGCCAGCATCTCTGGGGACGGCGCCCAGTACTTC
14	.	TRBV29-1	.	TRBJ1-1	CSVEDLGLNTEAFF	TGCAGCGTTGAAGATCTTGGTTTGAACACTGAAGCTTTCTTT
15	.	TRBV7-2	TRBD2	TRBJ2-7	CASSFSSGSSYEQYF	TGTGCCAGCAGCTTCTCGAGCGGGAGCTCCTACGAGCAGTACTTC
18	.	TRBV4-3	TRBD2	TRBJ2-7	CASSQDLSGTTVGYEQYF	TGCGCCAGCAGCCAAGATCTGAGCGGGACTACCGTAGGGTACGAGCAGTACTTC
15	.	TRBV9	.	TRBJ2-1	CASSSDGSSYNEQFF	TGTGCCAGCAGTTCCGACGGAAGCTCCTACAATGAGCAGTTCTTC
17	.	TRBV4-1	.	TRBJ1-2	CASSQDPAGRLNYGYTF	TGCGCCAGCAGCCAAGATCCGGCAGGGAGATTAAACTATGGCTACACCTTC
17	.	TRBV7-7	TRBD2	TRBJ2-1	CASSYVQTSGRRGEQFF	TGTGCTAGCAGCTACGTCCAGACTAGCGGGAGAAGGGGTGAGCAGTTCTTC
16	.	TRBV27	TRBD1	TRBJ1-5	CASSPYQYGQGKPQHF	TGTGCCAGCAGTCCCTACCAGTACGGACAGGGTAAGCCCCAGCATTTT
13	.	TRBV19	.	TRBJ1-5	CASRGLGNQPQHF	TGTGCCAGTAGGGGACTCGGGAATCAGCCCCAGCATTTT
13	.	TRBV28	.	TRBJ1-2	CASSFKLSYGYTF	TGTGCCAGCAGTTTCAAGCTGAGCTATGGCTACACCTTC
15	.	TRBV27	.	TRBJ2-3	CASQVGEYSTDTQYF	TGTGCCAGCCAGGTAGGGGAGTACAGCACAGATACGCAGTATTTT
14	.	TRBV28	.	TRBJ2-7	CASSPPGQSYEQYF	TGTGCCAGCAGTCCCCCGGGACAAAGCTACGAGCAGTACTTC
16	once	TRBV18	.	TRBJ2-7	CASSPPPQGFSYEQYF	TGTGCCAGCTCACCACCCCCCCAGGGCTTCTCCTACGAGCAGTACTTC
12	.	TRBV7-9	.	TRBJ1-1	CAASGTNTEAFF	TGTGCCGCTTCCGGGACGAACACTGAAGCTTTCTTT
14	.	TRBV28	.	TRBJ2-7	CASSFYSSSYEQYF	TGTGCCAGCAGTTTCTACAGCTCCTCCTACGAGCAGTACTTC
15	.	TRBV27	TRBD1	TRBJ2-3	CASSLGQGITDTQYF	TGTGCCAGCAGTCTAGGACAGGGGATCACAGATACGCAGTATTTT
16	few	TRBV7-9	TRBD2	TRBJ2-5	CASSPDTSVDQETQYF	TGTGCCAGCAGCCCTGATACTAGCGTCGATCAAGAGACCCAGTACTTC
16	.	TRBV5-6	TRBD1	TRBJ2-7	CASSQDTGAIAYEQYF	TGTGCCAGCAGCCAAGATACAGGGGCTATAGCTTACGAGCAGTACTTC
15	.	TRBV6-6	.	TRBJ2-2	CASSFTAANTGELFF	TGTGCCAGCAGTTTTACGGCCGCGAACACCGGGGAGCTGTTTTTT
14	.	TRBV7-6	.	TRBJ1-1	CASSPGTVNTEAFF	TGTGCCAGCAGCCCCGGGACGGTGAACACTGAAGCTTTCTTT
14	.	TRBV5-4	.	TRBJ1-2	CASSSRGGNYGYTF	TGTGCCAGCAGCTCCAGGGGAGGGAACTATGGCTACACCTTC
13	.	TRBV7-9	.	TRBJ2-7	CASSLPLYYEQYF	TGTGCCAGCAGCTTACCCCTCTACTACGAGCAGTACTTC
14	once	TRBV28	TRBD1	TRBJ2-7	CASSLWQGDDEQYF	TGTGCCAGCAGTTTATGGCAGGGGGACGACGAGCAGTACTTC
14	.	TRBV9	.	TRBJ1-2	CASSVSGGVYGYTF	TGTGCCAGCAGCGTTTCCGGAGGGGTCTATGGCTACACCTTC
15	.	TRBV6-5	TRBD1	TRBJ2-7	CASSSRQGAAYEQYF	TGTGCCAGCAGCTCTCGACAGGGGGCGGCCTACGAGCAGTACTTC
14	.	TRBV5-4	.	TRBJ2-7	CASGDGTSRYEQYF	TGTGCCAGCGGGGACGGGACCTCTCGCTACGAGCAGTACTTC
13	once	TRBV4-2	.	TRBJ2-1	CASSQGPYNEQFF	TGTGCCAGCAGCCAAGGACCATACAATGAGCAGTTCTTC
12	once	TRBV7-8	.	TRBJ2-7	CASSATHYEQYF	TGTGCCAGCAGCGCAACCCACTACGAGCAGTACTTC
15	.	TRBV2	TRBD1	TRBJ1-5	CASSEGQGANQPQHF	TGTGCCAGCAGCGAGGGACAGGGGGCGAATCAGCCCCAGCATTTT
13	.	TRBV6-6	.	TRBJ1-2	CASSLGSNYGYTF	TGTGCCAGCAGTCTCGGGTCCAACTATGGCTACACCTTC
12	few	TRBV6-4	.	TRBJ2-7	CASSANSYEQYF	TGTGCCAGCAGTGCAAACTCCTACGAGCAGTACTTC
14	.	TRBV6-5	.	TRBJ2-3	CASSLGGPTDTQYF	TGTGCCAGCAGCCTAGGGGGGCCAACAGATACGCAGTATTTT
15	.	TRBV11-3	.	TRBJ2-3	CASSPRQGPADTQYF	TGTGCCAGCAGCCCACGGCAGGGCCCCGCAGATACGCAGTATTTT
14	.	TRBV7-9	.	TRBJ1-2	CASSPDGANYGYTF	TGTGCCAGCAGCCCTGACGGAGCTAACTATGGCTACACCTTC
14	.	TRBV7-3	.	TRBJ2-1	CASSPGDSYNEQFF	TGTGCCAGCAGTCCGGGAGACTCCTACAATGAGCAGTTCTTC
14	.	TRBV14	.	TRBJ2-7	CASSQAGAEYEQYF	TGTGCCAGCAGCCAAGCGGGAGCCGAATACGAGCAGTACTTC
15	.	TRBV9	TRBD1	TRBJ1-2	CASSAQPGQYYGYTF	TGTGCCAGCAGCGCTCAACCGGGACAGTACTATGGCTACACCTTC
15	.	TRBV27	.	TRBJ2-1	CASRTLATPGNEQFF	TGTGCCAGCAGGACCCTAGCGACCCCCGGGAATGAGCAGTTCTTC
12	.	TRBV7-9	.	TRBJ1-2	CASTHSAYGYTF	TGTGCCAGCACCCATTCTGCTTATGGCTACACCTTC
15	.	TRBV9	.	TRBJ2-1	CASSTPGLQYNEQFF	TGTGCCAGCAGCACACCGGGACTGCAGTACAATGAGCAGTTCTTC
20	.	TRBV21-1	.	TRBJ1-5	CASSYKVSPGVEEGNQPQHF	TGTGCCAGCAGCTACAAGGTGTCCCCCGGGGTCGAAGAGGGCAATCAGCCCCAGCATTTT
15	.	TRBV18	.	TRBJ1-2	CASSPLSRVNYGYTF	TGTGCCAGCTCACCACTCTCCCGGGTCAACTATGGCTACACCTTC
12	.	TRBV6-1	.	TRBJ1-1	CASSYVGAEAFF	TGTGCCAGCAGTTATGTCGGGGCTGAAGCTTTCTTT
15	.	TRBV15	TRBD1	TRBJ2-7	CATSRDGTGVYEQYF	TGTGCCACCAGCAGAGATGGGACAGGGGTTTACGAGCAGTACTTC
17	.	TRBV19	.	TRBJ2-1	CASSRVGEGPIYNEQFF	TGTGCCAGTAGTAGGGTGGGTGAGGGGCCAATCTACAATGAGCAGTTCTTC
15	.	TRBV2	.	TRBJ2-2	CASNSGTKITGELFF	TGTGCCAGCAATTCTGGGACGAAAATCACCGGGGAGCTGTTTTTT
18	.	TRBV28	TRBD1	TRBJ1-1	CASSPGTGTTAMNTEAFF	TGTGCCAGCAGTCCTGGGACAGGAACAACCGCAATGAACACTGAAGCTTTCTTT
15	.	TRBV19	TRBD1	TRBJ2-1	CASRVMGQGINEQFF	TGTGCCAGTAGGGTTATGGGACAGGGGATCAATGAGCAGTTCTTC
15	.	TRBV19	.	TRBJ2-1	CASSGPGPAWDEQFF	TGTGCCAGTAGTGGGCCGGGACCGGCATGGGATGAGCAGTTCTTC
15	.	TRBV7-9	TRBD1	TRBJ2-7	CASSSFGTATYEQYF	TGTGCCAGCAGCTCTTTCGGGACAGCGACCTACGAGCAGTACTTC
17	.	TRBV4-3	.	TRBJ1-5	CASSQSWTDYSNQPQHF	TGCGCCAGCAGCCAGTCTTGGACGGACTATAGCAATCAGCCCCAGCATTTT
16	.	TRBV10-3	TRBD1	TRBJ2-4	CAISELAGGTKNIQYF	TGTGCCATCAGTGAGTTGGCAGGGGGAACAAAAAACATTCAGTACTTC
14	.	TRBV27	.	TRBJ2-7	CASSSGTTTYEQYF	TGTGCCAGCAGTTCGGGGACCACAACCTACGAGCAGTACTTC
15	.	TRBV7-9	.	TRBJ2-4	CASSLISATKNIQYF	TGTGCCAGCAGCTTGATTTCGGCAACCAAAAACATTCAGTACTTC
18	.	TRBV28	.	TRBJ2-2	CASSGITSVVANTGELFF	TGTGCCAGCAGTGGGATCACCTCAGTGGTGGCTAACACCGGGGAGCTGTTTTTT
13	few	TRBV19	TRBD1	TRBJ2-7	CASDSGTGDEQYF	TGTGCCAGCGACTCCGGGACAGGGGATGAGCAGTACTTC
13	.	TRBV27	.	TRBJ2-3	CASSFGSQVTQYF	TGTGCCAGCTCATTCGGATCTCAGGTTACGCAGTATTTT
16	few	TRBV27	.	TRBJ2-7	CASSHLGGGSVGEQYF	TGTGCCAGCAGTCACCTCGGGGGTGGGTCGGTCGGCGAGCAGTACTTC